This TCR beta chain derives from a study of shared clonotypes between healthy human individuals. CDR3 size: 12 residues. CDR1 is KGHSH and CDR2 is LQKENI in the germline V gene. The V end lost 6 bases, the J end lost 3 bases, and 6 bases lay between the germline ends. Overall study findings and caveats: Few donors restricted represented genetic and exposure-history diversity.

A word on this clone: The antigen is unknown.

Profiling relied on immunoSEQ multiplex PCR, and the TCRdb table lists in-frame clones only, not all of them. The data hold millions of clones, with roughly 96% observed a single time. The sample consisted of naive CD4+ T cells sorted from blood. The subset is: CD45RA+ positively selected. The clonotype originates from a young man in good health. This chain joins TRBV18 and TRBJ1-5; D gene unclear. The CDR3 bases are TGTGCCAGCTCCACTCCCAATCAGCCCCAGCATTTT. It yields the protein CASSTPNQPQHF.